This TCR beta chain is from a study of long-term antiretroviral therapy in people with HIV. Germline assignment: CDR1 LNHNV and CDR2 YYDKDF (reference sequence). Trimming stripped 0 bases from V and 3 bases from J, with 9 bases between. The CDR3 is 15 residues long. General observations from the study: Blood, drawn from about 2004 to 2017, may reflect older ART regimens. Although diversity increased after ART, it remained lower than in transplant donor controls.

About this clone: Its antigen is not identified.

This was the immunoSEQ v3.0 assay at survey level. The table came from immunoSEQ multiplex PCR; TCRdb's copy has only in-frame clones and leaves some out. The profile shows tens of thousands of clones, more than 70% of them singletons. Specimen: unsorted PBMCs, collected roughly 4.9 years after starting antiretroviral therapy. The chain has TRBV15 and TRBJ1-3; D call uncertain. This sequence originates from a man aged 40-49 years with HIV. The CDR3: CATSRDPGNGNTIYF. The CDR3 bases are TGTGCCACCAGCAGAGATCCGGGGAATGGAAACACCATATATTTT. Full variable domain (rest looked up from reference TRBV15 and TRBJ1-3): DAMVIQNPRYQVTQFGKPVTLSCSQTLNHNVMYWYQQKSSQAPKLLFHYYDKDFNNEADTPDNFQSRRPNTSFCFLDIRSPGLGDTAMYLCATSRDPGNGNTIYFGEGSWLTVV.